This TCR beta chain was identified in a study of OX40 agonist ivuxolimab in advanced cancers. Assay used: immunoSEQ multiplex PCR; TCRdb lists only in-frame clones, some missing. The sample contains some 60,000 clones, 80% to 90% of which appear only once. CDR1 SGHTA and CDR2 FQGNSA come from the germline V gene. The length of the CDR3 is 14 residues. V was pared by 1 base and J by 2 bases, with 8 bases between. This TCR was recovered from an adult with an advanced solid tumor such as melanoma, head and neck, liver or kidney cancer. Here the sequenced sample was CD4+ or CD8+ T cells sorted from blood, taken in a trial of the OX40 agonist ivuxolimab. This chain uses TRBV7-2 with TRBJ2-5; D perhaps matches TRBD1 (5 bases). CDR3 in DNA: TGTGCCAGCAGCTTAGTCAAGGGGCAAGAGACCCAGTACTTC. It encodes CASSLVKGQETQYF.